This T cell receptor (beta chain) was observed in a study of blood T cell repertoires in COVID-19. This CDR3 has 13 residues. V dropped 6 bases and J dropped 9 bases, with 12 bases sitting between them. The germline V gene has CDR1 LGHDT and CDR2 YNNKEL (reference sequence). Clones were read by immunoSEQ multiplex PCR, and TCRdb kept only the in-frame ones, dropping some. The sample contains some 250,000 clones, just over 90% of which appear only once. Each participant's cohort was designated according to participant-reported clinical history. The TCR originated in a woman aged 40 to 55 with acute COVID-19. The genes are TRBV3-1 (or the pseudogene TRBV3-2) and TRBJ1-6; D perhaps matches TRBD1 (5 bases). The sample consisted of PBMCs or T cells enriched from blood (not recorded which). The CDR3 reads CASSPGARSPLHF. Here the CDR3 DNA reads TGTGCCAGCAGTCCTGGGGCTCGTTCACCCCTCCACTTT.